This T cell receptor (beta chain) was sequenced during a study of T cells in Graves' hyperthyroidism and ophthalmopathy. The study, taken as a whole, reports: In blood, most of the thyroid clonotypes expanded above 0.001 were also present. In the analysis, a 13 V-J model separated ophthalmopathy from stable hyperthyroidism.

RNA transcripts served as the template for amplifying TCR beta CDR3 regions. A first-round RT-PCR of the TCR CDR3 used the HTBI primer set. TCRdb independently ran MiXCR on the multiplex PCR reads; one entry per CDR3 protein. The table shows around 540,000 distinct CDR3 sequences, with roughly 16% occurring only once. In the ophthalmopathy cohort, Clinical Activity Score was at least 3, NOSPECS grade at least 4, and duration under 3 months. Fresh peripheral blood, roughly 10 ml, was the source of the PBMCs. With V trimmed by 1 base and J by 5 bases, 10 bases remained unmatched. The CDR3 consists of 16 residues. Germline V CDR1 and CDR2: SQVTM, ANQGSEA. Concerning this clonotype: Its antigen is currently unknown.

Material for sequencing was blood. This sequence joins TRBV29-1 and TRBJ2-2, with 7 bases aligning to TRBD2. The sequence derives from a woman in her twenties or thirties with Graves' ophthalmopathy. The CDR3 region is CSVEGDGAGATGELFF. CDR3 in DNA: TGCAGCGTTGAAGGGGACGGGGCGGGAGCTACCGGGGAGCTGTTTTTT.